The 16 T cell receptor beta chains below were found in one sample sequenced in a study of blood T cell repertoires in COVID-19. Here immunoSEQ multiplex PCR was the method, and the copy in TCRdb shows in-frame clones only, minus some. The table records about 140,000 clones, 60% to 80% of them present only once. Input material: peripheral blood. These TCRs come from a woman aged 45-65 years with active or convalescent COVID-19.

This clone has more than one count but fewer than ten. This rearrangement joins TRBV30 to TRBJ1-1; the match to TRBD1 covers 8 bases. Germline assignment: CDR1 GTSNPN and CDR2 SVGIG (reference sequence). J was trimmed by 8 bases and V by 3 bases; bases with no gene match: 8. The CDR3 is 13 residues long. The CDR3 DNA reads TGTGCCTGGAGCCCGAGGCACAGGGGGGAAGCTTTCTTT. Its translation is CAWSPRHRGEAFF.

V is TRBV6-2 or TRBV6-3 and J is TRBJ1-1; 7 bases match TRBD1. Germline V gene sequence: CDR1 MNHEY, CDR2 SVGEGT. CDR3 length: 18 amino acids. Unmatched junction bases numbered 18, after V lost 5 bases and J lost 3 bases. CDR3 DNA sequence: TGTGCCAGCAGTCCCAAACGACAGGGTTTAACCACTTACACTGAAGCTTTCTTT. Residues: CASSPKRQGLTTYTEAFF.

This clone was observed a handful of times. V gene TRBV11-2 combines with J gene TRBJ2-7; no definite D call. The germline V gene has CDR1 SGHAT and CDR2 FQNNGV. This CDR3 has 14 residues. Trimming pared 1 base from V and 2 bases from J, leaving 9 bases between. CDR3 loop: CASSLALVPYEQYF. The CDR3 DNA follows: TGTGCCAGCAGCTTAGCTCTAGTTCCCTACGAGCAGTACTTC.

The CDR3 region is CASSSREEQYF. The CDR3 DNA sequence: TGTGCCAGCAGCTCTCGTGAGGAGCAGTACTTC. The V gene is TRBV13, the J gene TRBJ2-7; D is uncertain. V shed 4 bases and J shed 7 bases, with 8 bases lying between them. The CDR3 has 11 residues. Looked up from germline, CDR1 is PRHDT and CDR2 is FYEKMQ (reference sequence).

The rearrangement uses TRBV27 and TRBJ2-3, with D unclear. V was shortened by 3 bases and J by 2 bases, with 3 bases between the two germline ends. In germline, CDR1 is MNHEY, CDR2 SMNVEV (reference sequence). This CDR3 contains 12 residues. CDR3 coding DNA: TGTGCCAGCAGTTTCCTCACAGATACGCAGTATTTT. Translated: CASSFLTDTQYF.

The DNA of the CDR3 is TGTGCCAGCAGCAAAGGGACAGGCGGCGTTACTGAAGCTTTCTTT. Its translation is CASSKGTGGVTEAFF. The V gene is TRBV7-9, the J gene TRBJ1-1, with 8 bases that match TRBD1. V lost 5 bases and J lost 5; bases outside the gene matches: 10. The germline V gene has CDR1 SEHNR and CDR2 FQNEAQ (reference sequence). CDR3 length: 15 amino acids.

This rearrangement joins TRBV19 to TRBJ1-6; D is perhaps TRBD1 (6 bases). Germline lookup yields CDR1 LNHDA and CDR2 SQIVND (reference sequence). V was shortened by 4 bases and J by 11 bases, with 15 bases between the two germline ends. The length of the CDR3 is 14 residues. The CDR3 loop reads CASSTDLQGAPLHF. CDR3 DNA: TGTGCCAGTAGTACAGACTTACAGGGAGCACCCCTCCACTTT.

The gene calls are TRBV11-2 and TRBJ2-7, with 15 bases that match TRBD2. V was pared by 4 bases and J by 2 bases, with 3 bases of the junction left unmatched. The germline gives CDR1 SGHAT, CDR2 FQNNGV. The CDR3 is 16 amino acids. Here the CDR3 reads CASSSGLAGGTYEQYF. The CDR3 DNA reads as TGTGCCAGCAGCTCAGGACTAGCGGGAGGGACCTACGAGCAGTACTTC. The full variable domain, in which reference TRBV11-2 and TRBJ2-7 provide the parts outside the CDR3, is EAGVAQSPRYKIIEKRQSVAFWCNPISGHATLYWYQQILGQGPKLLIQFQNNGVVDDSQLPKDRFSAERLKGVDSTLKIQPAKLEDSAVYLCASSSGLAGGTYEQYFGPGTRLTVT.

The V gene is TRBV5-4, the J gene TRBJ2-5, with D maybe TRBD1 (5 bases). Trimming removed 5 bases from V and 6 bases from J, with 17 bases in between. CDR1 is SGHNT and CDR2 is YYREEE in the germline V gene (reference sequence). This CDR3 has 14 residues. The CDR3 region has the DNA TGTGCCAGCAGTAGTGAAAGGGGTGGAAAGACCCAGTACTTC. As protein: CASSSERGGKTQYF.

The chain joins TRBV7-2 to TRBJ2-2; D may be TRBD2 (6 bases). The CDR3 totals 13 residues. V was shortened by 6 bases and J by 4 bases, with 9 bases between the two germline ends. From germline, CDR1 is SGHTA and CDR2 FQGNSA. This chain's CDR3 is CASRMGGTGELFF. CDR3 coding DNA: TGTGCCAGCAGAATGGGAGGCACCGGGGAGCTGTTTTTT.

This clone has just a few counts. The J gene is TRBJ2-2, the V gene TRBV4-1, with unresolved D. The ends were cut back, 0 bases at V and 4 bases at J, with 9 bases in the middle. CDR1 MGHRA and CDR2 YSYEKL come from the germline V gene. The CDR3 loop spans 15 amino acids. CDR3 nucleotide sequence: TGCGCCAGCAGCCAAGAACTTCAGGTCACCGGGGAGCTGTTTTTT. Translated: CASSQELQVTGELFF.

The V and J genes are TRBV19 and TRBJ2-5; TRBD2 agrees at 8 bases. CDR1 LNHDA and CDR2 SQIVND come from the germline V gene (reference sequence). The CDR3 runs to 13 residues. Trimming took 6 bases from V and 7 from J; bases not matched to a gene: 7. The CDR3 DNA is TGTGCCAGTAGGCCGGACGGGAGGGGGACCCAGTACTTC. Its protein product is CASRPDGRGTQYF. Combining the CDR3 with reference TRBV19 and TRBJ2-5 gives the whole variable domain DGGITQSPKYLFRKEGQNVTLSCEQNLNHDAMYWYRQDPGQGLRLIYYSQIVNDFQKGDIAEGYSVSREKKESFPLTVTSAQKNPTAFYLCASRPDGRGTQYFGPGTRLLVL.

As DNA, the CDR3 is TGTGCCAGCAGTTTTCAGGGGGGCGCCTACGAGCAGTACTTC. Protein: CASSFQGGAYEQYF. The V gene is TRBV27, the J gene TRBJ2-7; D is possibly TRBD1 (7 bases). CDR3 length: 14 amino acids. Germline values: CDR1 MNHEY, CDR2 SMNVEV (reference sequence). V was shortened by 3 bases and J by 2 bases, with 11 bases between the two germline ends.

A single count supports this clone. V gene TRBV7-2 combines with J gene TRBJ1-5; D gene uncertain. CDR3 length: 15 amino acids. V gave up 0 bases and J gave up 0 bases, with 6 bases separating them. Germline V CDR1 and CDR2: SGHTA, FQGNSA. CDR3: CASSLARGSNQPQHF. In DNA, the CDR3 is TGTGCCAGCAGCTTAGCGCGGGGTAGCAATCAGCCCCAGCATTTT. Based on the CDR3 plus reference TRBV7-2 and TRBJ1-5, the full variable domain is GAGVSQSPSNKVTEKGKDVELRCDPISGHTALYWYRQSLGQGLEFLIYFQGNSAPDKSGLPSDRFSAERTGGSVSTLTIQRTQQEDSAVYLCASSLARGSNQPQHFGDGTRLSIL.

This clone occurred many times. The chain has TRBV9 and TRBJ2-2; no reliable D call. Deletions cut 3 bases from V and 6 bases from J, with 12 bases between. Germline V CDR1 and CDR2: SGDLS, YYNGEE. CDR3 length: 14 residues. CDR3 residues: CASSGQVEPGELFF. The DNA of the CDR3 is TGTGCCAGCAGCGGCCAGGTTGAGCCCGGGGAGCTGTTTTTT.

The J gene is TRBJ1-1, the V gene TRBV6-2 or TRBV6-3, with TRBD1 matching over 7 bases. CDR1 and CDR2 (germline): MNHEY, SVGEGT. CDR3 length: 12 residues. J lost 5 bases, V lost 5 bases, and 2 bases had no gene match. CDR3 amino acids: CASSRRGTEAFF. The CDR3 region has the DNA TGTGCCAGCAGTCGCAGGGGGACTGAAGCTTTCTTT.